One sample yielded the 30 T cell receptor beta chains listed below, sequenced in a study of blood T cell repertoires in COVID-19. Clones were read by immunoSEQ multiplex PCR, and TCRdb kept only the in-frame ones, dropping some. This table holds 100,000 to 140,000 clones, more than 70% found once. The source material was peripheral blood. These receptor sequences come from a man aged 50-59 years with active or convalescent COVID-19.

The chain has TRBV19 and TRBJ2-1, with 10 nucleotides matching TRBD2. Germline V gene sequence: CDR1 LNHDA, CDR2 SQIVND (reference sequence). The CDR3 totals 15 residues. The J segment lost 7 bases and the V segment lost 3 bases, leaving 6 bases of the junction unmatched. Written as DNA, the CDR3 is TGTGCCAGTAGTATCGGAACTAGCGGGGAGAATGAGCAGTTCTTC. Protein: CASSIGTSGENEQFF.

The chain links TRBV4-1 to TRBJ2-7; D perhaps matches TRBD2 (5 bases). Trimming took 1 base from V and 5 from J, leaving 12 bases between them. Germline CDR1 and CDR2: MGHRA and YSYEKL. CDR3 length equals 14 residues. CDR3 sequence reads: CASSQGTADDEQYF. CDR3 nucleotide sequence: TGCGCCAGCAGCCAAGGGACTGCGGACGACGAGCAGTACTTC.

This clone was observed a few times. The chain joins TRBV6-6 to TRBJ2-7; a weak D match, TRBD2 (6 bases). CDR3 length: 12 amino acids. Germline V gene lookup returns CDR1 MNHNY and CDR2 SVGAGI (reference sequence). The V gene lost 10 bases and the J gene lost 5 bases, with 15 bases spanning the gap. The CDR3 bases are TGTGCCATCAAGAGGGAGCGGGACGAGCAGTACTTC. It specifies CAIKRERDEQYF.

The gene calls are TRBV24-1 and TRBJ2-2; 12 nucleotides match TRBD1. The CDR3 extends over 17 amino acids. With V trimmed by 8 bases and J by 7 bases, 13 bases remained unmatched. The germline gives CDR1 KGHDR, CDR2 SFDVKD. As DNA, the CDR3 is TGTGCCACCACCCTGGGGGGGGGACAGGGGGCAATCGGGGAGCTGTTTTTT. Encoded protein: CATTLGGGQGAIGELFF.

V gene TRBV11-3 combines with J gene TRBJ2-7; 7 bases match TRBD1. This CDR3 spans 13 amino acids. V shed 5 bases and J 4 bases; nucleotides not matched to a gene: 5. CDR1 and CDR2 (germline): SGHNT, YENEEA. The CDR3 loop is CASSRRTGYEQYF. Here the CDR3 DNA reads TGTGCCAGCAGCAGGAGGACAGGTTACGAGCAGTACTTC.

The rearrangement links TRBV4-1 to TRBJ1-4; 7 positions match TRBD1. Germline V CDR1 and CDR2: MGHRA, YSYEKL. The CDR3 length is 15 residues. J lost 10 bases, V lost 4 bases, and 12 bases had no gene match. CDR3 DNA sequence: TGCGCCAGCAGCCCCCCTTCGAACCAGGGGGGAAAACTGTTTTTT. Its translation: CASSPPSNQGGKLFF.

A few counts support this clone. This chain joins TRBV7-6 and TRBJ2-2, with D perhaps matching TRBD2 (6 bases). Trimming removed 3 bases from V and 1 base from J, with 24 bases in between. There are 20 residues in the CDR3. CDR1 and CDR2 (germline): SGHVS, FNYEAQ. For the CDR3, the DNA is TGTGCCAGCAGCTTCCCAACCGGTCGGGACTCGTTAATGAACACCGGGGAGCTGTTTTTT. Translation: CASSFPTGRDSLMNTGELFF.

The chain combines TRBV28 with TRBJ1-2; 12 bases fit TRBD1. This CDR3 is built from 16 residues. CDR1 and CDR2 from the germline V gene are MDHEN and SYDVKM. The ends lost 10 bases at V and 4 bases at J; junction bases unmatched: 13. The CDR3 reads CATYSGQGASSYGYTF. CDR3 DNA: TGTGCCACCTACTCGGGACAGGGGGCTTCTAGCTATGGCTACACCTTC.

The chain links TRBV28 to TRBJ1-6; 10 nucleotides agree with TRBD1. V lost 6 bases, J lost 7 bases, and 6 bases stayed unmatched. CDR3 length: 15 residues. Germline CDR1 MDHEN, CDR2 SYDVKM. The CDR3 is CASRPGQGLNSPLHF. CDR3 nucleotide sequence: TGTGCCAGCAGACCGGGACAGGGGCTAAATTCACCCCTCCACTTT.

The chain is built from TRBV6-4 and TRBJ2-3; 13 bases match TRBD2. Germline V gene lookup returns CDR1 MRHNA and CDR2 SNTAGT. V gave up 3 bases and J gave up 7 bases; unmatched junction bases: 4. The CDR3 length is 15 residues. CDR3 region: CASSEGTSGMNTQYF. The CDR3 bases are TGTGCCAGCAGTGAAGGGACTAGCGGGATGAATACGCAGTATTTT.

The J gene is TRBJ1-5, the V gene TRBV15, with TRBD1 identical over 7 bases. The CDR3 is 17 residues long. CDR1 LNHNV and CDR2 YYDKDF come from the germline V gene (reference sequence). Germline trimming cut 3 bases from V and 0 bases from J; bases unmatched to any gene: 8. CDR3 protein: CATSRPRDRNSNQPQHF. The CDR3 bases are TGTGCCACCAGCAGGCCCCGGGACAGAAATAGCAATCAGCCCCAGCATTTT.

The chain recombines TRBV4-3 with TRBJ2-1; the match to TRBD2 covers 11 bases. This CDR3 contains 19 residues. Germline values: CDR1 LGHNA, CDR2 YSLEER. V was pared by 0 bases and J by 1 base, with 8 bases of the junction left unmatched. This chain's CDR3 is CASSQELAGEPGSYNEQFF. As DNA, the CDR3 is TGCGCCAGCAGCCAAGAACTAGCGGGAGAGCCCGGTTCCTACAATGAGCAGTTCTTC.

The genes are TRBV7-8 and TRBJ2-7, with TRBD1 matching 7 bases. The CDR3 totals 14 residues. Per germline, CDR1 SGHVS and CDR2 FQNEAQ. Trimming at V came to 5 bases and at J to 4 bases, leaving 8 bases not matched to a gene. The CDR3 sequence: CASSLTGPVYEQYF. CDR3 sequence (DNA): TGTGCCAGCAGCCTGACAGGGCCTGTTTACGAGCAGTACTTC.

J is TRBJ2-1 and V is TRBV6-4, with 13 bases matching TRBD2. CDR1 and CDR2 from the germline V gene are MRHNA and SNTAGT. The CDR3 is 17 residues long. J was trimmed by 8 bases and V by 0 bases; bases with no gene match: 7. CDR3 bases: TGTGCCAGCAGTGACTCCCATAGACTAGCGGGAGGAGATGAGCAGTTCTTC. It encodes CASSDSHRLAGGDEQFF.

The rearrangement uses TRBV7-9 and TRBJ2-1; D possibly corresponds to TRBD2 (5 bases). Germline V lookup: CDR1 SEHNR, CDR2 FQNEAQ (reference sequence). CDR3 length: 14 amino acids. V was trimmed by 6 bases and J by 5 bases, leaving 14 bases between them. Here the CDR3 DNA reads TGTGCCAGCAGGCGCGGACTCGAAAACAATGAGCAGTTCTTC. Translation: CASRRGLENNEQFF. Full variable domain (missing parts from reference TRBV7-9 and TRBJ2-1): DTGVSQNPRHKITKRGQNVTFRCDPISEHNRLYWYRQTLGQGPEFLTYFQNEAQLEKSRLLSDRFSAERPKGSFSTLEIQRTEQGDSAMYLCASRRGLENNEQFFGPGTRLTVL.

The genes are TRBV1 and TRBJ2-1; TRBD2, as called in the table, went unchecked against the DNA. TRBV1 is assigned pseudogene status. This CDR3 has 16 amino acids. This chain's CDR3 is CTSSQDVPSGTHEQFF. The CDR3 DNA sequence: TGCACCAGCAGCCAAGATGTGCCTAGCGGGACCCATGAGCAGTTCTTC.

J is TRBJ1-6 and V is TRBV7-8; TRBD1 aligns across 10 bases. The germline V gene has CDR1 SGHVS and CDR2 FQNEAQ. Losses at the gene ends were 6 bases for V and 6 bases for J; bases not matched to a gene: 2. This CDR3 contains 14 residues. Here the CDR3 DNA reads TGTGCCAGCAGTCGGGACAGGGGTAATTCACCCCTCCACTTT. This gives the protein CASSRDRGNSPLHF.

This clone was observed a single time. The CDR3 coding sequence is TGTGCCAGCAGTCCTCAGGCTAGCAATCAGCCCCAGCATTTT. Translation: CASSPQASNQPQHF. The chain recombines TRBV6-5 with TRBJ1-5; D gene ambiguous. Trimming pared 5 bases from V and 0 bases from J, leaving 8 bases between. Germline assignment: CDR1 MNHEY and CDR2 SVGAGI. The CDR3 loop spans 14 amino acids.

The chain recombines TRBV6-1 with TRBJ1-2, with a possible D match to TRBD1 (6 bases). With 4 bases removed from V and 4 bases from J, the gap between germline ends came to 19 bases. Germline CDR1 MNHNS, CDR2 SASEGT. This CDR3 is built from 16 residues. For the CDR3, the DNA is TGTGCCAGCAGTGGCGGGGGGCAGGTAATTCTCTATGGCTACACCTTC. This translates into CASSGGGQVILYGYTF.

This clone was found once. V is TRBV11-2 and J is TRBJ2-3, with 10 positions matching TRBD2. Germline-derived CDR1 and CDR2 are SGHAT and FQNNGV. The CDR3 totals 17 residues. V trimming: 3 bases; J trimming: 7 bases; junction bases outside the gene matches: 13. CDR3 protein: CASSFRRLAGRTYTQYF. CDR3 nucleotides: TGTGCCAGCAGCTTTAGAAGACTAGCGGGCAGAACCTATACGCAGTATTTT.

The V call is TRBV6-1, the J call TRBJ2-5; 7 positions match TRBD1. CDR3 length equals 14 residues. Trimming took 2 bases from V and 3 from J; bases not matched to a gene: 3. Germline V gene sequence: CDR1 MNHNS, CDR2 SASEGT. The CDR3 spells CASSEWGTEETQYF. DNA for the CDR3: TGTGCCAGCAGTGAATGGGGGACAGAAGAGACCCAGTACTTC.

The chain's CDR3 is CASSPDFSEQYF. For the CDR3, the DNA is TGTGCCAGCAGTCCCGACTTCTCCGAGCAGTACTTC. This chain links TRBV12-3 or TRBV12-4 with TRBJ2-7; D unresolved. Deletions cut 5 bases from V and 6 bases from J, with 11 bases between. The CDR3 is 12 residues long.

This rearrangement joins TRBV4-3 to TRBJ1-1; the match to TRBD1 covers 8 bases. In germline, CDR1 is LGHNA, CDR2 YSLEER. CDR3 length: 15 amino acids. With V trimmed by 4 bases and J by 8 bases, 12 bases remained unmatched. This CDR3 reads CASSPQTIGTGEAFF. The CDR3 nucleotides are TGCGCCAGCAGCCCTCAAACGATAGGGACAGGAGAAGCTTTCTTT.

This chain connects TRBV20-1 to TRBJ2-7; TRBD2 agrees at 9 bases. Germline values: CDR1 DFQATT, CDR2 SNEGSKA (reference sequence). Trimming at V came to 3 bases and at J to 3 bases, leaving 9 bases not matched to a gene. CDR3 length: 15 amino acids. This chain's CDR3 is CSASNPSGINYEQYF. The CDR3, as DNA: TGCAGTGCTAGTAATCCTAGCGGGATAAACTACGAGCAGTACTTC.

The chain is built from TRBV7-9 and TRBJ1-1; a possible D gene is TRBD1 (6 bases). V was trimmed by 5 bases and J by 1 base, leaving 14 bases between them. The CDR3 is 15 residues long. Germline CDR1 is SEHNR and CDR2 is FQNEAQ (reference sequence). The CDR3 sequence is CASSPRGGANTEAFF. The CDR3 DNA reads TGTGCCAGCAGCCCGAGGGGGGGCGCGAACACTGAAGCTTTCTTT.

The chain is built from TRBV7-2 and TRBJ1-2; unclear D gene. The CDR3 is 11 residues long. The V end lost 3 bases, the J end lost 8 bases, and 7 bases lay between the germline ends. Germline V CDR1 and CDR2: SGHTA, FQGNSA. CDR3 nucleotides: TGTGCCAGCAGCTTTCTATTGGGCTACACCTTC. Translated, it gives CASSFLLGYTF.

The chain links TRBV10-3 to TRBJ2-7; 9 bases fit TRBD1. The CDR3 runs 13 residues. The V and J ends lost 8 bases and 4 bases, in that order; junction bases with no gene match: 6. Germline lookup yields CDR1 ENHRY and CDR2 SYGVKD. The CDR3 loop is CAIGRDREYEQYF. The DNA for the CDR3 is TGTGCCATCGGGAGGGACAGGGAGTACGAGCAGTACTTC.

This chain connects TRBV7-2 to TRBJ2-7; 7 bases map to TRBD1. The V gene end was trimmed by 3 bases and the J gene end by 5 bases; junction bases not matched to a gene: 4. Germline loops: CDR1 SGHTA, CDR2 FQGNSA. This CDR3 is 13 amino acids long. The CDR3: CASSLQGEDEQYF. The CDR3 nucleotides are TGTGCCAGCAGCTTGCAGGGGGAAGACGAGCAGTACTTC.

The rearrangement joins TRBV4-3 to TRBJ2-1, with 7 bases that match TRBD2. In germline, CDR1 is LGHNA, CDR2 YSLEER. This CDR3 is built from 17 residues. V was pared by 0 bases and J by 2 bases, with 7 bases of the junction left unmatched. CDR3 DNA sequence: TGCGCCAGCAGCCAAGATCTGGGGAGGGCGGCCTACAATGAGCAGTTCTTC. This gives the protein CASSQDLGRAAYNEQFF.

The chain recombines TRBV19 with TRBJ2-2, with no clear D. This CDR3 is 14 amino acids long. Germline assignment: CDR1 LNHDA and CDR2 SQIVND (reference sequence). V lost 7 bases, J lost 2 bases, and 11 bases lay in between. CDR3 sequence (DNA): TGTGCCAGTATCGAGACATACAACACCGGGGAGCTGTTTTTT. Translated, it gives CASIETYNTGELFF.